This T cell receptor beta chain was sequenced in a study of blood T cell repertoires in COVID-19. As for the study in general: Material from acute and convalescent COVID-19 was sourced from the United States, Italy and Spain. The analysed material was cDNA or gDNA that came from T cells, B-cell-depleted T cells, or PBMCs.

Seattle's cohort entered during active infection and was followed longitudinally. Looked up from germline, CDR1 is MNHEY and CDR2 is SMNVEV (reference sequence). The length of the CDR3 is 13 residues. V was cut by 0 bases and J by 6 bases, with 9 bases left in between. Per the original methods: Amplifying reference gene primers gave estimates of nucleated cell counts. Profiling relied on immunoSEQ multiplex PCR, and the TCRdb table lists in-frame clones only, not all of them. Clone size and V and J calls were adopted from that table, with D and trimming inferred from the DNA. The table lists more than 85,000 clones, 85% to 90% of them singletons, with roughly 4.2% in the top ten.

Sequencing was carried out using peripheral blood. The receptor was derived from a human donor with COVID-19, enrolled during active disease. The donor label of this sample is uncertain. This chain uses TRBV27 with TRBJ2-7; D gene uncertain. The CDR3 loop is CASSLSYGFEQYF. DNA for the CDR3: TGTGCCAGCAGTTTATCGTACGGGTTCGAGCAGTACTTC.